This T cell receptor beta chain was captured in a study of T cell changes during pregnancy in multiple sclerosis. Germline CDR1 MNHEY, CDR2 SVGAGI. V lost 2 bases to trimming and J lost 6 bases, with 17 bases between them. The CDR3 length is 15 residues. Repertoires were generated with immunoSEQ multiplex PCR, while TCRdb's copy carries only in-frame clones and drops some. The sample has 79,000 or so clones; less than 90% are singletons. The input for sequencing was peripheral blood, taken before pregnancy. This chain connects TRBV6-5 to TRBJ2-7; D possibly corresponds to TRBD1 (6 bases). This sequence was found in a female donor with multiple sclerosis, enrolled in a pregnancy study. The CDR3 DNA follows: TGTGCCAGCAGTTACCAGGCCCACAGGGTGAGCGAGCAGTACTTC. It is translated as CASSYQAHRVSEQYF.